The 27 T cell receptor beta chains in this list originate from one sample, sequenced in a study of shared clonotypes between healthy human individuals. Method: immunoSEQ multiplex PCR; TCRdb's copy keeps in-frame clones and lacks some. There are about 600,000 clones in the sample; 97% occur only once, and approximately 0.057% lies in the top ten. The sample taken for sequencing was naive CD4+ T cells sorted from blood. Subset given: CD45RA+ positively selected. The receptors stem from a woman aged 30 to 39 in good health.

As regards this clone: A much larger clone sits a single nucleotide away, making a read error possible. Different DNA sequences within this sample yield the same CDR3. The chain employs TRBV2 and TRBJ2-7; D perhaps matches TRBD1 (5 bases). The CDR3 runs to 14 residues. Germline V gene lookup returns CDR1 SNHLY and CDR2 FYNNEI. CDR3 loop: CASSDRDSVYEQYF. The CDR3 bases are TGTGCTAGCAGTGATCGAGACAGTGTCTACGAGCAGTACTTC. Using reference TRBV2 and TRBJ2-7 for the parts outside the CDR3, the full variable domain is EPEVTQTPSHQVTQMGQEVILRCVPISNHLYFYWYRQILGQKVEFLVSFYNNEISEKSEIFDDQFSVERPDGSNFTLKIRSTKLEDSAMYFCASSDRDSVYEQYFGPGTRLTVT.

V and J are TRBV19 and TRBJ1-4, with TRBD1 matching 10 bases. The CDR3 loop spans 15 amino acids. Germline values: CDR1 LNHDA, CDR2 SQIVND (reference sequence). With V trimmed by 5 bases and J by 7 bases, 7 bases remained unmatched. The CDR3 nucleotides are TGTGCCAGTAGTGACAGGGGGCCACCGTTTGAAAAACTGTTTTTT. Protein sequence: CASSDRGPPFEKLFF.

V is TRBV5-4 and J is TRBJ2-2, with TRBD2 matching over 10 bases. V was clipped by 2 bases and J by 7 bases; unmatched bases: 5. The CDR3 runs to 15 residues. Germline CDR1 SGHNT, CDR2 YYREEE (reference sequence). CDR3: CASSLAGGPSGELFF. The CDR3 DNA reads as TGTGCCAGCAGCTTAGCGGGAGGGCCGAGCGGGGAGCTGTTTTTT.

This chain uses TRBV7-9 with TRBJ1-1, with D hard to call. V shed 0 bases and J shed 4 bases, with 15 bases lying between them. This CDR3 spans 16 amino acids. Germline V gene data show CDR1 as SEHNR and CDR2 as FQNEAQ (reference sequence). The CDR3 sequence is CASSLAHGRSGTEAFF. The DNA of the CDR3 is TGTGCCAGCAGCTTAGCTCATGGACGGAGTGGCACTGAAGCTTTCTTT.

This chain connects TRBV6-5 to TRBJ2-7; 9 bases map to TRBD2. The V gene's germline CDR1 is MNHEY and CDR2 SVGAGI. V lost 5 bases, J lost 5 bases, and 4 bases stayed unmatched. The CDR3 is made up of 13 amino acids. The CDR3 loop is CASSPGTSNEQYF. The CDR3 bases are TGTGCCAGCAGTCCTGGGACTAGCAACGAGCAGTACTTC.

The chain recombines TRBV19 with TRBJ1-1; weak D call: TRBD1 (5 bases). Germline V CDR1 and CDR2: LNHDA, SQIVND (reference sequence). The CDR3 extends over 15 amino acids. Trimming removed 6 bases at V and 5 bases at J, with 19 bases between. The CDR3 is CASRQTERGGTEAFF. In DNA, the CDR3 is TGTGCCAGTAGGCAGACAGAGCGTGGCGGGACTGAAGCTTTCTTT.

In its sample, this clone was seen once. The CDR3 spells CASSYSMGDGYTF. The CDR3 bases are TGTGCCAGCAGTTACTCGATGGGGGATGGCTACACCTTC. The genes are TRBV6-6 and TRBJ1-2, with D possibly matching TRBD1 (5 bases). Germline CDR1 and CDR2: MNHNY and SVGAGI (reference sequence). The CDR3 has 13 amino acids. Trimming removed 0 bases at V and 6 bases at J, with 8 bases between.

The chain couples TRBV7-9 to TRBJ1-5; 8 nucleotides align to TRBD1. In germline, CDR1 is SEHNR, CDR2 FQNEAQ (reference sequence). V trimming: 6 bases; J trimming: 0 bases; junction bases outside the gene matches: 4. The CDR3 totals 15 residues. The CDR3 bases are TGTGCCAGCAGTGGGACAGGCAATAGCAATCAGCCCCAGCATTTT. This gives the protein CASSGTGNSNQPQHF.

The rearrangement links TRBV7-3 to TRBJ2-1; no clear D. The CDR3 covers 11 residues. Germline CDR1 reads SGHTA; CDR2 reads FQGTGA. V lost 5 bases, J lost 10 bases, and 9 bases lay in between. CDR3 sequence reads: CASSNGYEQFF. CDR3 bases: TGTGCCAGCAGCAATGGGTACGAGCAGTTCTTC. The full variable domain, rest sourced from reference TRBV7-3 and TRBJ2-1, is GAGVSQTPSNKVTEKGKYVELRCDPISGHTALYWYRQSLGQGPEFLIYFQGTGAADDSGLPNDRFFAVRPEGSVSTLKIQRTERGDSAVYLCASSNGYEQFFGPGTRLTVL.

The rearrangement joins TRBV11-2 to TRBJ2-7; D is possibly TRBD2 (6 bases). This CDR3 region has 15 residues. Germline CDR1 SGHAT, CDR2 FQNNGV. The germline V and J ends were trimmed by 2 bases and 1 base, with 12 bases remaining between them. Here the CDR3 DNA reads TGTGCCAGCAGCTTATCGAGCCGGGGGTCCTACGAGCAGTACTTC. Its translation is CASSLSSRGSYEQYF.

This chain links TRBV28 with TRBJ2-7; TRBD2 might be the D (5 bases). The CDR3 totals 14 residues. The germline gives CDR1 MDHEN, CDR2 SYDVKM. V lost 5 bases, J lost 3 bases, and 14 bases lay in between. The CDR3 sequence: CASSPDWDFYEQYF. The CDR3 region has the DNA TGTGCCAGCAGTCCGGACTGGGATTTCTACGAGCAGTACTTC.

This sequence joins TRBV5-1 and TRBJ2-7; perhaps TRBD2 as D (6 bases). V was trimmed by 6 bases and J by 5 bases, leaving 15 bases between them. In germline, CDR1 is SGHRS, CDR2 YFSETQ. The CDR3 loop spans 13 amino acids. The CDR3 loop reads CASTPGGFNEQYF. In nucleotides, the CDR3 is TGCGCCAGCACTCCTGGGGGGTTCAACGAGCAGTACTTC. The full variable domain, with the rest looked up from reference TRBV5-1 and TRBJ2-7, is KAGVTQTPRYLIKTRGQQVTLSCSPISGHRSVSWYQQTPGQGLQFLFEYFSETQRNKGNFPGRFSGRQFSNSRSEMNVSTLELGDSALYLCASTPGGFNEQYFGPGTRLTVT.

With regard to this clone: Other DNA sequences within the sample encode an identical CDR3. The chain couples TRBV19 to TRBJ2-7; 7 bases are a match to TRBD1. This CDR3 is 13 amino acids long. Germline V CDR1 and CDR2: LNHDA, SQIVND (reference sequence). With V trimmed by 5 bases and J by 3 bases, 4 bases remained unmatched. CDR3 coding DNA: TGTGCCAGTAGTCGGGACAGCCTCTACGAGCAGTACTTC. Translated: CASSRDSLYEQYF.

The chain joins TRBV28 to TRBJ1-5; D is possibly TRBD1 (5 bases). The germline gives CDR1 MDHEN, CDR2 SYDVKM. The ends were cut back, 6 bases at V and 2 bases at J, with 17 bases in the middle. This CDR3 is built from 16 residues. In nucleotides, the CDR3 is TGTGCCAGCAGACCAACCGATCAGGGTGGCAATCAGCCCCAGCATTTT. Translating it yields CASRPTDQGGNQPQHF.

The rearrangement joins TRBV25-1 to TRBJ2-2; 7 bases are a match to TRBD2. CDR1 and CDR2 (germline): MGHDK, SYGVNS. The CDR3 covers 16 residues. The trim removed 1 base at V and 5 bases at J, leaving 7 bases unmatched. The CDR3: CASSESLGGGTGELFF. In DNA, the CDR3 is TGTGCCAGCAGTGAATCGCTTGGGGGAGGGACCGGGGAGCTGTTTTTT.

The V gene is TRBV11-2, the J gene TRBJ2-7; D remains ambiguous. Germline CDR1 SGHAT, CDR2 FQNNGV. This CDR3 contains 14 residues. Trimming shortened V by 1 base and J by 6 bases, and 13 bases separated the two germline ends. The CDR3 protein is CASSLVSGLSEQYF. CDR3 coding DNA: TGTGCCAGCAGCTTAGTATCCGGTTTAAGCGAGCAGTACTTC.

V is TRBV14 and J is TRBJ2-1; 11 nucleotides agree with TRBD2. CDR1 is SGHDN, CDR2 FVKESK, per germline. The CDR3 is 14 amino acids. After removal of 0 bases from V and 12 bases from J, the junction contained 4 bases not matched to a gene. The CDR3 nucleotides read TGTGCCAGCAGCCAAGATTTAGGGACTAGCGGGCAGTTCTTC. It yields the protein CASSQDLGTSGQFF.

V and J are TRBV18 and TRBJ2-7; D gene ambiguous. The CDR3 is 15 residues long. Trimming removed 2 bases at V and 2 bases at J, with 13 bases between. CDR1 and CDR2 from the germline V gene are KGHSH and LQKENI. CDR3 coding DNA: TGTGCCAGCTCACCAGGGCCAGGAGACACCTACGAGCAGTACTTC. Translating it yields CASSPGPGDTYEQYF.

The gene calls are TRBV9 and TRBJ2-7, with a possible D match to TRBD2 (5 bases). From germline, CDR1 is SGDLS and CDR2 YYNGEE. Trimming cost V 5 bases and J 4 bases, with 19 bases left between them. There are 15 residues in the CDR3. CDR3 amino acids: CASSRGYQTLYEQYF. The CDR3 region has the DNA TGTGCCAGCAGTAGAGGGTACCAGACCCTTTACGAGCAGTACTTC.

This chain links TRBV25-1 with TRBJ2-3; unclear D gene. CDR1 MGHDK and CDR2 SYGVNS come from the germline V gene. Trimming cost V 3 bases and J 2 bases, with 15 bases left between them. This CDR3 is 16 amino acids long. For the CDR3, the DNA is TGTGCCAGCAGTGAGGGTAGGGAAGGATACACAGATACGCAGTATTTT. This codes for CASSEGREGYTDTQYF.

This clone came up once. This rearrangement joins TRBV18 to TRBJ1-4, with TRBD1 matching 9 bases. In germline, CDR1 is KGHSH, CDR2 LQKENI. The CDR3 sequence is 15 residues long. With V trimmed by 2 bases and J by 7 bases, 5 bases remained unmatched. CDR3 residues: CASSPSGQGFEKLFF. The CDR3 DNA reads TGTGCCAGCTCACCATCGGGACAGGGATTTGAAAAACTGTTTTTT.

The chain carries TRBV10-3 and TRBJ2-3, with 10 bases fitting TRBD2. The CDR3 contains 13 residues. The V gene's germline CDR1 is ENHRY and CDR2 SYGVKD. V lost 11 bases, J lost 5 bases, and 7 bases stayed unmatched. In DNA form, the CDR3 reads TGTGCCTCTAGCGGGAGTTTCGTAGATACGCAGTATTTT. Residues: CASSGSFVDTQYF.

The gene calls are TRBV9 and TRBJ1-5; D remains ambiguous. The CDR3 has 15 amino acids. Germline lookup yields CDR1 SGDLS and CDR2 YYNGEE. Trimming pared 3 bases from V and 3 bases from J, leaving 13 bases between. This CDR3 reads CASSAGRGPNQPQHF. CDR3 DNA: TGTGCCAGCAGCGCCGGGCGAGGCCCCAATCAGCCCCAGCATTTT.

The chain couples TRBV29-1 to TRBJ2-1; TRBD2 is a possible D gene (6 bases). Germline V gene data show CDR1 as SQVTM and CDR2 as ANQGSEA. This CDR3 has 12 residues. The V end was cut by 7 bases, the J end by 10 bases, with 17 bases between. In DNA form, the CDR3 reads TGCAGCGCTGCAGGGAGTGCGGGGGAGCAGTTCTTC. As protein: CSAAGSAGEQFF.

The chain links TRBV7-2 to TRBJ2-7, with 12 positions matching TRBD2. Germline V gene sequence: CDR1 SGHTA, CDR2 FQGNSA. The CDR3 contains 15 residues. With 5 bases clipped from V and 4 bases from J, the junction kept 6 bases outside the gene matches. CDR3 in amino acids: CASSLLAGGGYEQYF. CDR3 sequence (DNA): TGTGCCAGCAGCCTCCTAGCGGGAGGGGGATACGAGCAGTACTTC.

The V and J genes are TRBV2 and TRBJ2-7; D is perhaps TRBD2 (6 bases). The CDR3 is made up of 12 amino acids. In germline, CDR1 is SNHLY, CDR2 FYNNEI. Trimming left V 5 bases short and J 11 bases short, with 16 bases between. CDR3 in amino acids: CASSNGLGEEYF. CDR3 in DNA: TGTGCCAGCAGTAACGGACTGGGGGAGGAGTACTTC.

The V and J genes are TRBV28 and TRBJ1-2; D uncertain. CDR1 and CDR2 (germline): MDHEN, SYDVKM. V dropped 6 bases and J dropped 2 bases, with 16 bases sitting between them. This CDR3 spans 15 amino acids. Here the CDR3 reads CASSPVGQQNYGYTF. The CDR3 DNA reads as TGTGCCAGCAGCCCAGTTGGGCAGCAAAACTATGGCTACACCTTC.